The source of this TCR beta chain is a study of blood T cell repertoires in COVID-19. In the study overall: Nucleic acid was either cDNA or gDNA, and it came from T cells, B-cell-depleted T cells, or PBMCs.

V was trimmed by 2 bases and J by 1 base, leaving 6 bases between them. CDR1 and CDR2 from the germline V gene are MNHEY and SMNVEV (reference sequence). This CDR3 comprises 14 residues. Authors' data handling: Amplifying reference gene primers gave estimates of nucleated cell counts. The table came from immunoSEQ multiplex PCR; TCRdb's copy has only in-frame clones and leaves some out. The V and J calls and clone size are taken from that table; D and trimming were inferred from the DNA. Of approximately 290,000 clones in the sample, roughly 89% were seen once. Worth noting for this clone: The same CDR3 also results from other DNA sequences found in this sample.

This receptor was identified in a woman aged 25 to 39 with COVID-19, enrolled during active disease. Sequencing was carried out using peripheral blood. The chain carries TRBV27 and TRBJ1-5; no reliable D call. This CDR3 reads CASSLRGSNQPQHF. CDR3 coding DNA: TGTGCCAGCAGTTTAAGAGGGAGCAATCAGCCCCAGCATTTT.